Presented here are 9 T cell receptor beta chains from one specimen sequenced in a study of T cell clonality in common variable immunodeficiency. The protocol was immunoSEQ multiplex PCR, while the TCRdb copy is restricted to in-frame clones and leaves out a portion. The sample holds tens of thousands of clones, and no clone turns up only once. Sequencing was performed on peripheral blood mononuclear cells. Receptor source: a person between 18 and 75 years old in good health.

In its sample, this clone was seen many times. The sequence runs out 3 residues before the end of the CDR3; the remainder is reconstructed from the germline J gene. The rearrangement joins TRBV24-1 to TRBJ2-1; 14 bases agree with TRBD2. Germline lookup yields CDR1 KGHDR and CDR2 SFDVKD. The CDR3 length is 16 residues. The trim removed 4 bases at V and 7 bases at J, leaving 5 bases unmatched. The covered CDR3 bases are TGTGCCACCAGTGACGGTGGGACTAGCGGGAGAAATGAG. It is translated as CATSDGGTSGRNE. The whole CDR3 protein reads CATSDGGTSGRNEQFF.

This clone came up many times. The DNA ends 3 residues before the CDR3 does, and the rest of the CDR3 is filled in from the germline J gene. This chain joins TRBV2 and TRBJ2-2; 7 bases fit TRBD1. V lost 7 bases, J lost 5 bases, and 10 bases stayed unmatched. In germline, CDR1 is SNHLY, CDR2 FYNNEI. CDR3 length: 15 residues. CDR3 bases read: TGTGCCAGCATGAGACAGGGCGAAAGGACCGGGGAG. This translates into CASMRQGERTGE. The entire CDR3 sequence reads CASMRQGERTGELFF.

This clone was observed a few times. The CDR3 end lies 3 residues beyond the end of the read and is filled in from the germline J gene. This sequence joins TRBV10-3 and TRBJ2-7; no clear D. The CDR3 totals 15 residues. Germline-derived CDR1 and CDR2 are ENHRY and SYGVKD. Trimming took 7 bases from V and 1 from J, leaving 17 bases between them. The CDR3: CAIKEYETESYEQYF. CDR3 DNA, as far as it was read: TGTGCCATCAAAGAATACGAGACTGAATCCTACGAG.

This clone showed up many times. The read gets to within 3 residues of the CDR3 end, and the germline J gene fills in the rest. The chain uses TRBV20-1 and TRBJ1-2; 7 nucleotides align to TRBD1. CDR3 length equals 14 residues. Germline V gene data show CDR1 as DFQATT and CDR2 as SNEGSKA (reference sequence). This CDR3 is CSASVGQASSGYTF. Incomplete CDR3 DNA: TGCAGTGCTTCGGTCGGACAGGCCTCTTCGGGC.

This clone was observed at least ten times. CDR3 sequence: CASRWERGAGEGNEQFF. CDR3 bases read: TGCGCCAGCAGATGGGAGAGAGGAGCGGGAGAGGGAAATGAG. V and J are TRBV5-1 and TRBJ2-1; 8 nucleotides align to TRBD2. The sequence runs out 3 residues before the end of the CDR3; the remainder is reconstructed from the germline J gene. This CDR3 region has 17 residues. V lost 5 bases, J lost 7 bases, and 17 bases stayed unmatched. Per the germline V gene, CDR1 is SGHRS and CDR2 is YFSETQ.

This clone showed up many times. This CDR3 is CASSGTGYYGPGQPQHF. The CDR3 bases that were read are TGTGCCAGCAGTGGAACAGGTTATTATGGACCGGGTCAGCCC. This chain links TRBV2 with TRBJ1-5; D is possibly TRBD1 (5 bases). Coverage ceases 3 residues before the CDR3 finishes, and the germline J gene fills in the end. The CDR3 is 17 residues long. Trimming shortened V by 4 bases and J by 6 bases, and 22 bases separated the two germline ends. The germline gives CDR1 SNHLY, CDR2 FYNNEI. The full variable domain, completed using reference TRBV2 and TRBJ1-5, is EPEVTQTPSHQVTQMGQEVILRCVPISNHLYFYWYRQILGQKVEFLVSFYNNEISEKSEIFDDQFSVERPDGSNFTLKIRSTKLEDSAMYFCASSGTGYYGPGQPQHFGDGTRLSIL.

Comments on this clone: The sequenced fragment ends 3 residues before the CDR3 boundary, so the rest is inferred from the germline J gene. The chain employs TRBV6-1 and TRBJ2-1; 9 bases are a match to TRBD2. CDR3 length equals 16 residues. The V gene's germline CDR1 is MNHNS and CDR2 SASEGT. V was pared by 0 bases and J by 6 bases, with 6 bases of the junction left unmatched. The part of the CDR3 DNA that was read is TGTGCCAGCAGTGAAGCAGGGGAAGCGGGAGGCAATGAG. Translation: CASSEAGEAGGNE. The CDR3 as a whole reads CASSEAGEAGGNEQFF.

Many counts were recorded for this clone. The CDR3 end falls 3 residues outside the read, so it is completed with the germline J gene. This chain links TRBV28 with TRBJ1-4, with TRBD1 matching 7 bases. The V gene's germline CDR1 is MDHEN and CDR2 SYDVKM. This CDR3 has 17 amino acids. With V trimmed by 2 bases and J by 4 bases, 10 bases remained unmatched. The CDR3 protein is CASSLGGGGGYNEKLFF. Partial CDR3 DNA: TGTGCCAGCAGTTTAGGGGGCGGAGGGGGCTATAATGAAAAA.

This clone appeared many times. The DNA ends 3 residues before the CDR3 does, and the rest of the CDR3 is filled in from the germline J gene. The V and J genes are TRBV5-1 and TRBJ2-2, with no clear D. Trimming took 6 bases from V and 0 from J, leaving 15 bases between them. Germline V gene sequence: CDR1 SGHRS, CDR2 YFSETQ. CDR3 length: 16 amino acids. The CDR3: CASTPRLTTNTGELFF. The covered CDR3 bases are TGCGCCAGCACCCCGAGACTCACAACGAACACCGGGGAG.